The 29 T cell receptor beta chains below were found in one sample sequenced in a study of T cells after yellow fever vaccination (dated by TCRdb to between 2019 and 2020). Library preparation was by 5' RACE. TCRdb lists the instrument as Illumina HiSeq 2500. TCRdb reprocessed the public reads (quality trimming at Q25 with fastp, clone calling with MiXCR) and kept in-frame beta chains. Records with the same CDR3 protein are collapsed into one entry carrying the most frequent genes and DNA. The sample includes 30,000 or so distinct CDR3 sequences, with roughly 6.3% observed a single time. Together, the top ten hold more than 20% of the sample. The treatment or condition tag for this specimen amounts to: live attenuated yellow fever vaccine strain. The sample was PBMCs, either bulk or a sorted T-cell subset (CD4+, CD8+, memory, or dextramer-sorted; not recorded which), taken on the day of the yellow fever booster vaccination. All receptors derive from a man in his thirties or forties who received the YFV17D yellow fever vaccine.

This clonotype was counted at least ten times. The rearrangement links TRBV7-2 to TRBJ2-1; D not certain. CDR3 length: 14 residues. Trimming took 3 bases from V and 6 from J, leaving 12 bases between them. Germline values: CDR1 SGHTA, CDR2 FQGNSA. CDR3 sequence: CASSLREGFNEQFF. CDR3 sequence (DNA): TGTGCCAGCAGCTTGCGCGAAGGTTTCAATGAGCAGTTCTTC.

The table lists this clonotype with a few counts. The J gene is TRBJ2-7, the V gene TRBV5-4; TRBD2 matches 8 bases. Losses at the gene ends were 0 bases for V and 8 bases for J; bases not matched to a gene: 7. There are 14 residues in the CDR3. The germline CDR1 and CDR2 sequences are SGHNT and YYREEE (reference sequence). The CDR3 nucleotides are TGTGCCAGCAGCTTGGCCAGCGGGAGCCCAAAGCAGTACTTC. Encoded protein: CASSLASGSPKQYF.

This clonotype was detected a few times. The rearrangement joins TRBV7-3 to TRBJ2-7, with TRBD2 matching over 7 bases. CDR1 is SGHTA, CDR2 FQGTGA, per germline. The CDR3 consists of 15 residues. J was trimmed by 6 bases and V by 1 base; bases with no gene match: 9. The CDR3 loop is CASSLRPSGLREQYF. Written as DNA, the CDR3 is TGTGCCAGCAGCTTAAGGCCTAGCGGATTACGCGAGCAGTACTTC.

V and J are TRBV5-5 and TRBJ2-7; 9 bases are a match to TRBD1. Trimming removed 7 bases from V and 4 bases from J; junction bases left unmatched: 3. Germline V gene data show CDR1 as SGHKS and CDR2 as YYEKEE (reference sequence). This CDR3 has 12 amino acids. The CDR3 DNA follows: TGTGCCAGCGGACAGGGGTTTTACGAGCAGTACTTC. Translated: CASGQGFYEQYF.

This clonotype was counted ten times or more. The chain employs TRBV10-2 and TRBJ2-3, with 8 bases aligning to TRBD2. The junction had 14 bases not matched to a gene; V was cut back by 7 bases and J by 8 bases. Germline CDR1 WSHSY, CDR2 SAAADI. CDR3 length: 15 residues. The CDR3 bases are TGCGCCAGCAACCCTAGTAGCGGGAATTGGATTACGCAGTATTTT. Translating gives CASNPSSGNWITQYF.

This clonotype was seen ten or more times. The rearrangement uses TRBV4-3 and TRBJ1-5; 7 bases fit TRBD1. Germline V gene sequence: CDR1 LGHNA, CDR2 YSLEER. This CDR3 spans 13 amino acids. V was pared by 5 bases and J by 5 bases, with 3 bases of the junction left unmatched. Written as DNA, the CDR3 is TGCGCCAGCAGCGCCGACAGGGATCAGCCCCAGCATTTT. Amino acid sequence: CASSADRDQPQHF.

This clonotype was observed at least ten times. The J gene is TRBJ1-2, the V gene TRBV28; no clear D. V gave up 4 bases and J gave up 2 bases, with 14 bases separating them. Germline CDR1 is MDHEN and CDR2 is SYDVKM. The CDR3 has 15 residues. CDR3 bases: TGTGCCAGCAGTTCTCCGGGCAGTCGGAACTATGGCTACACCTTC. Translating gives CASSSPGSRNYGYTF.

This sequence joins TRBV5-6 and TRBJ2-2; D uncertain. The ends were cut back, 2 bases at V and 5 bases at J, with 13 bases in the middle. This CDR3 contains 15 residues. CDR1 SGHDT and CDR2 YYEEEE come from the germline V gene. The CDR3 DNA reads TGTGCCAGCAGCTTAGACGGCTCCAGGACCGGGGAGCTGTTTTTT. Translated: CASSLDGSRTGELFF.

This clonotype was counted at least ten times. The rearrangement links TRBV4-3 to TRBJ2-7; TRBD2 matches at 14 bases. The CDR3 covers 18 residues. Trimming cost V 3 bases and J 2 bases; bases outside gene matches: 9. Per germline, CDR1 LGHNA and CDR2 YSLEER. The CDR3 sequence is CASSHLTGTSGSPYEQYF. In nucleotides, the CDR3 is TGCGCCAGCAGCCACCTTACCGGGACTAGCGGGAGCCCCTACGAGCAGTACTTC.

This clonotype has only a few counts. This chain joins TRBV7-2 and TRBJ1-6; a possible D gene is TRBD1 (6 bases). Trimming shortened V by 3 bases and J by 9 bases, and 18 bases separated the two germline ends. This CDR3 region has 16 residues. The germline V gene encodes CDR1 SGHTA and CDR2 FQGNSA. This chain's CDR3 is CASSFRLSGAGSPLHF. Here the CDR3 DNA reads TGTGCCAGCAGCTTCCGGTTGTCGGGGGCAGGTTCACCCCTCCACTTT.

This clonotype was counted at least ten times. This chain connects TRBV12-3 or TRBV12-4 to TRBJ1-1; possible D gene TRBD1, 5 bases. The CDR3 is made up of 14 amino acids. The germline V and J ends were trimmed by 3 bases and 0 bases, with 8 bases remaining between them. The CDR3 DNA follows: TGTGCCAGCAGTTTTTCAGGGATGAACACTGAAGCTTTCTTT. Its protein product is CASSFSGMNTEAFF.

This clonotype has a count of ten or more. The V call is TRBV3-1, the J call TRBJ1-2; D may be TRBD1 (6 bases). The CDR3 runs 14 residues. CDR1 LGHDT and CDR2 YNNKEL come from the germline V gene (reference sequence). V was clipped by 4 bases and J by 2 bases, with 11 bases between them. The CDR3 here is CASSRQRGNYGYTF. The CDR3 nucleotides are TGTGCCAGCAGCCGCCAGAGGGGGAACTATGGCTACACCTTC.

This clonotype was counted between two and nine times. The rearrangement joins TRBV15 to TRBJ2-3; D unresolved. CDR1 is LNHNV, CDR2 YYDKDF, per germline (reference sequence). This CDR3 has 13 amino acids. V was shortened by 4 bases and J by 2 bases, with 7 bases between the two germline ends. Here the CDR3 DNA reads TGTGCCACCAGCAATTTGTTCACAGATACGCAGTATTTT. This encodes CATSNLFTDTQYF.

This clonotype occurred many times. This chain connects TRBV5-1 to TRBJ2-7; D not resolved. This CDR3 has 11 amino acids. V was cut by 8 bases and J by 5 bases, with 11 bases left in between. Germline V gene data show CDR1 as SGHRS and CDR2 as YFSETQ. Written as DNA, the CDR3 is TGCGCCAGTCGGCAGGTCGACGAGCAGTACTTC. Amino acid sequence: CASRQVDEQYF.

This rearrangement joins TRBV7-2 to TRBJ2-3, with D perhaps being TRBD1 or TRBD2 (6 bases each). Germline lookup yields CDR1 SGHTA and CDR2 FQGNSA. The CDR3 sequence is 16 residues long. Trimming pared 4 bases from V and 4 bases from J, leaving 18 bases between. In DNA form, the CDR3 reads TGTGCCAGCAGCTCGCGCGGAGGGGGTGGTGCAGATACGCAGTATTTT. Translated, it gives CASSSRGGGGADTQYF.

This clonotype was observed at least ten times. The chain has TRBV27 and TRBJ1-2, with 8 bases aligning to TRBD1. Germline V lookup: CDR1 MNHEY, CDR2 SMNVEV (reference sequence). CDR3 length equals 16 residues. The V gene end was trimmed by 4 bases and the J gene end by 1 base; junction bases not matched to a gene: 8. CDR3 residues: CASSSLGQGHNYGYTF. CDR3 bases: TGTGCCAGCAGTTCCCTCGGACAGGGACATAACTATGGCTACACCTTC.

Ten or more counts support this clonotype. The V and J genes are TRBV29-1 and TRBJ1-5, with 8 bases fitting TRBD1. The germline V gene has CDR1 SQVTM and CDR2 ANQGSEA. Trimming at V came to 7 bases and at J to 5 bases, leaving 13 bases not matched to a gene. The CDR3 has 15 residues. This chain's CDR3 is CSAQKGTGRDQPQHF. CDR3 DNA sequence: TGCAGCGCTCAAAAAGGGACAGGAAGGGATCAGCCCCAGCATTTT.

This clonotype was seen repeatedly, ten times or more. The chain employs TRBV20-1 and TRBJ1-1; tentatively, D is TRBD1 (5 bases). The V gene's germline CDR1 is DFQATT and CDR2 SNEGSKA (reference sequence). The ends were cut back, 5 bases at V and 6 bases at J, with 10 bases in the middle. The CDR3 contains 11 residues. CDR3 sequence (DNA): TGCAGTGCTGAAGGGACGTCTGAAGCTTTCTTT. This sequence encodes CSAEGTSEAFF.

This clonotype was counted many times. The gene calls are TRBV19 and TRBJ2-1; D gene unclear. This CDR3 region has 17 residues. V gave up 2 bases and J gave up 6 bases, with 20 bases separating them. Germline values: CDR1 LNHDA, CDR2 SQIVND (reference sequence). The CDR3 nucleotides are TGTGCCAGTAGTATACGTGGACCCTGGACGGGTACCAATGAGCAGTTCTTC. Its protein is CASSIRGPWTGTNEQFF.

There are a few counts of this clonotype. This rearrangement joins TRBV5-1 to TRBJ2-7, with D possibly matching TRBD2 (6 bases). Trimming left V 3 bases short and J 0 bases short, with 10 bases between. The CDR3 consists of 14 residues. Germline lookup yields CDR1 SGHRS and CDR2 YFSETQ. The DNA of the CDR3 is TGCGCCAGCAGCTGGAGGGTTAGCTCCTACGAGCAGTACTTC. Encoded protein: CASSWRVSSYEQYF. Complete variable domain (other parts from reference TRBV5-1 and TRBJ2-7): KAGVTQTPRYLIKTRGQQVTLSCSPISGHRSVSWYQQTPGQGLQFLFEYFSETQRNKGNFPGRFSGRQFSNSRSEMNVSTLELGDSALYLCASSWRVSSYEQYFGPGTRLTVT.

This clonotype has at least ten counts. The genes are TRBV5-1 and TRBJ2-7, with D tentatively TRBD1 (6 bases). In germline, CDR1 is SGHRS, CDR2 YFSETQ. Trimming stripped 4 bases from V and 2 bases from J, with 13 bases between. The CDR3 consists of 14 residues. In DNA, the CDR3 is TGCGCCAGCAGCACATCCGGGACAACCTACGAGCAGTACTTC. This gives the protein CASSTSGTTYEQYF.

This clonotype was recorded many times. The J gene is TRBJ1-5, the V gene TRBV24-1; 8 bases map to TRBD1. V was clipped by 7 bases and J by 6 bases; unmatched bases: 4. This CDR3 has 13 residues. Germline loops: CDR1 KGHDR, CDR2 SFDVKD. CDR3 protein: CATSPTGGQPQHF. The CDR3 DNA sequence: TGTGCCACCAGCCCCACAGGGGGTCAGCCCCAGCATTTT.

The sample holds many counts of this clonotype. This sequence joins TRBV4-3 and TRBJ2-2; D might be TRBD1 (5 bases). There are 20 residues in the CDR3. V lost 0 bases, J lost 2 bases, and 22 bases lay in between. Germline lookup yields CDR1 LGHNA and CDR2 YSLEER. CDR3 DNA sequence: TGCGCCAGCAGCCAAGAAGTGGCTTGGCAGGGATACGACAACACCGGGGAGCTGTTTTTT. It yields the protein CASSQEVAWQGYDNTGELFF.

This clonotype was detected ten times or more. The chain is built from TRBV6-5 and TRBJ2-5; 7 bases align to TRBD2. The CDR3 has 16 residues. V lost 3 bases to trimming and J lost 4 bases; unmatched junction nucleotides: 11. Germline V gives CDR1 MNHEY, CDR2 SVGAGI. CDR3 residues: CASSYKRGGSSETQYF. DNA of the CDR3: TGTGCCAGCAGTTATAAACGTGGCGGGAGCTCAGAGACCCAGTACTTC.

This clonotype was found many times. The rearrangement joins TRBV29-1 to TRBJ2-7; TRBD2 matches 14 bases. Germline CDR1 is SQVTM and CDR2 is ANQGSEA. The CDR3 has 15 residues. The J segment lost 6 bases and the V segment lost 6 bases, leaving 10 bases of the junction unmatched. In DNA form, the CDR3 reads TGCAGCGTCCTTCCTGGGACTAGCGGGAGTGGCGAGCAGTACTTC. This codes for CSVLPGTSGSGEQYF.

This clonotype has ten or more counts. The gene calls are TRBV5-1 and TRBJ2-5; no reliable D call. Germline-derived CDR1 and CDR2 are SGHRS and YFSETQ. The length of the CDR3 is 11 residues. Trimming took 7 bases from V and 1 from J, leaving 5 bases between them. The CDR3 sequence is CASSSQETQYF. CDR3 DNA: TGCGCCAGCTCCTCCCAAGAGACCCAGTACTTC.

This clonotype has a count of ten or more. The chain combines TRBV20-1 with TRBJ2-4; D is ambiguous. The V and J ends lost 5 bases and 4 bases respectively, with 12 bases between them. The CDR3 covers 13 residues. From germline, CDR1 is DFQATT and CDR2 SNEGSKA (reference sequence). In DNA, the CDR3 is TGCAGTGCTGTGGCCCTGGAGAAAAACATTCAGTACTTC. It is translated as CSAVALEKNIQYF.

This clonotype was seen only a few times. The rearrangement uses TRBV3-1 and TRBJ2-5, with D possibly being TRBD1 or TRBD2 (5 bases each). V shed 6 bases and J shed 7 bases, with 9 bases lying between them. Germline lookup yields CDR1 LGHDT and CDR2 YNNKEL (reference sequence). The CDR3 is 11 residues long. CDR3 sequence: CASRQRGTQYF. The CDR3, as DNA: TGTGCCAGCAGACAGAGGGGGACCCAGTACTTC.

This clonotype was seen ten or more times. At one of its ends the junction is not consistent with the germline gene, which may arise from a read error. The chain links TRBV7-9 to TRBJ2-1, with D perhaps being TRBD1 or TRBD2 (5 bases each). Germline V lookup: CDR1 SEHNR, CDR2 FQNEAQ (reference sequence). This CDR3 region has 13 residues. DNA for the CDR3: TGTGCCAGCAGCACCCGGGACCACAACCTTTTATATTTC. It is translated as CASSTRDHNLLYF.